This T cell receptor beta chain was observed in a study of blood T cell repertoires in COVID-19. Study background: Samples representing acute and convalescent COVID-19 were sourced from the United States, Italy and Spain. T cells, B-cell-depleted T cells, or PBMCs provided the cDNA or gDNA that served as material.

The repertoire was sequenced with immunoSEQ multiplex PCR; TCRdb's copy has only in-frame clones and lacks some. The data hold approximately 130,000 clones, with around 90% observed a single time. V lost 7 bases and J 4 bases, leaving 17 bases between the germline ends. The CDR3 spans 13 residues. The germline gives CDR1 SQVTM, CDR2 ANQGSEA. Sample: peripheral blood. This clonotype originated in a human donor in a cohort sampled during active COVID-19. The rearrangement joins TRBV29-1 to TRBJ2-7, with no clear D. The CDR3 DNA sequence: TGCAGCGCCGGTAGTCTGCCTTTATACGAGCAGTACTTC. Its translation is CSAGSLPLYEQYF.